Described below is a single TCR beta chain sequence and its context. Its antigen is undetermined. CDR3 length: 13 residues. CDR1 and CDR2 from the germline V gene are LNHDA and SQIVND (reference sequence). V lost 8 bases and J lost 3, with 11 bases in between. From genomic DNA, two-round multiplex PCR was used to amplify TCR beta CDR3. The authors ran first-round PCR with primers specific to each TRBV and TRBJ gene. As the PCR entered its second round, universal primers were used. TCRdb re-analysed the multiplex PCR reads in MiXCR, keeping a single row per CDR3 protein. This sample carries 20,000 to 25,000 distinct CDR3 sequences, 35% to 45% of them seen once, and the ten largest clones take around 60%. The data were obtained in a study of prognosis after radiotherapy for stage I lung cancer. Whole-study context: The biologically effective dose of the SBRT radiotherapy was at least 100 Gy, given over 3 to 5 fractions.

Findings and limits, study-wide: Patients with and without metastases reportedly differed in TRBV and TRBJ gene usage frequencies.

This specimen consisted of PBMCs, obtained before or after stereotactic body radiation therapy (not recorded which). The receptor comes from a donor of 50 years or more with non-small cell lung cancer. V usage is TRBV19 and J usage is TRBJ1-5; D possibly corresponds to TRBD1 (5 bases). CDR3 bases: TGTGCCAGTTCCACAGGACCCAATCAGCCCCAGCATTTT. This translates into CASSTGPNQPQHF.